The clone carrying this T cell receptor beta chain occurred a few times. Its antigen remains unidentified. The data stem from a study of cytomegalovirus exposure and HLA in healthy donors. Findings and limits, study-wide: Cytomegalovirus-associated status was assigned to about 160 TCR beta chains. Per a later analysis, 15,000 to 20,000 TCR beta sequences showed association with HLA alleles at 0.05 false discovery rate. Being indistinguishable, some V segments were excluded, TRBV6-2 and TRBV6-3 among them.

Healthy bone marrow donors made up the donors. The CDR3 contains 16 residues. CDR1 is MNHEY, CDR2 SMNVEV, per germline (reference sequence). V lost 5 bases and J lost 2, with 16 bases in between. Primers for the PCR totalled 60 Vbeta and 13 Jbeta. TCRdb's table, derived via immunoSEQ multiplex PCR, lists solely in-frame clones and lacks some. Among some 150,000 clones listed, around 10% were seen once. Sequenced material: PBMCs. The genes are TRBV27 and TRBJ1-5, with D uncertain. The sequence was obtained from a male donor in good health and CMV-seronegative. In DNA, the CDR3 is TGTGCCAGCAGTCGCGGAGAGGGCGTGGGCAATCAGCCCCAGCATTTT. Protein sequence: CASSRGEGVGNQPQHF.